These 7 T cell receptor beta chains originate from one sample sequenced in a study of neurological immune-mediated disorders. TCRdb analysed the 5' RACE reads with MiXCR anew, one entry per CDR3 protein. In the table there are roughly 74,000 distinct CDR3 sequences, around 5.2% of which are singletons. Sequencing was done on a sample of PBMCs. These TCRs come from a young man with multiple sclerosis.

This clonotype occurred many times. The chain joins TRBV12-3 or TRBV12-4 to TRBJ1-5; no firm D call. Trimming removed 5 bases from V and 0 bases from J, with 8 bases in between. This CDR3 region has 14 residues. DNA for the CDR3: TGTGCCAGCAGTGCGAGCTATAGCAATCAGCCCCAGCATTTT. Translation gives CASSASYSNQPQHF.

For this clonotype: This may stem from a read error, because a much larger clone lies one nucleotide away. The chain employs TRBV20-1 and TRBJ1-1; the D is unclear. V lost 2 bases to trimming and J lost 2 bases, with 6 bases between them. This CDR3 has 12 residues. CDR1 and CDR2 from the germline V gene are DFQATT and SNEGSKA (reference sequence). CDR3: CSARKGNTEAFF. In nucleotides, the CDR3 is TGCAGTGCTAGAAAAGGAAACACTGAAGCTTTCTTT.

This clonotype was seen many times. The chain joins TRBV20-1 to TRBJ2-3; D is unresolved. The CDR3 has 14 residues. The V gene's germline CDR1 is DFQATT and CDR2 SNEGSKA (reference sequence). Trimming shortened V by 5 bases and J by 5 bases, and 17 bases separated the two germline ends. CDR3 region: CSARGPKKGDTQYF. The CDR3 DNA reads TGCAGTGCTCGCGGACCTAAAAAGGGAGATACGCAGTATTTT.

Many counts were recorded for this clonotype. The gene calls are TRBV5-6 and TRBJ2-7; 9 bases are shared with TRBD1. The CDR3 sequence is 13 residues long. Germline-derived CDR1 and CDR2 are SGHDT and YYEEEE. The junction had 3 bases not matched to a gene; V was cut back by 2 bases and J by 6 bases. This chain's CDR3 is CASSFGTGIEQYF. The DNA of the CDR3 is TGTGCCAGCAGCTTCGGGACAGGGATCGAGCAGTACTTC.

This clonotype was seen ten or more times. The chain joins TRBV20-1 to TRBJ2-3, with 7 bases matching TRBD2. Germline-derived CDR1 and CDR2 are DFQATT and SNEGSKA (reference sequence). The CDR3 spans 17 residues. V lost 3 bases and J lost 2; bases outside the gene matches: 14. The CDR3 coding sequence is TGCAGTGCTAGTTCCCCCGGGTCTAGCGGACACACAGATACGCAGTATTTT. Its translation is CSASSPGSSGHTDTQYF.

This clonotype was seen ten or more times. The chain links TRBV7-2 to TRBJ2-7; a possible D gene is TRBD2 (6 bases). CDR1 is SGHTA and CDR2 is FQGNSA in the germline V gene. This CDR3 spans 14 amino acids. Trimming removed 5 bases at V and 4 bases at J, with 15 bases between. The CDR3 nucleotides read TGTGCCAGCAGCCGCCCGGGGCGGGGTTACGAGCAGTACTTC. It specifies CASSRPGRGYEQYF.

The chain recombines TRBV19 with TRBJ1-2; 7 positions agree with TRBD1. J gave up 7 bases and V 3 bases, and 5 bases lay outside the gene matches. The length of the CDR3 is 13 residues. Germline lookup yields CDR1 LNHDA and CDR2 SQIVND (reference sequence). CDR3 amino acids: CASSIGTVPGYTF. DNA for the CDR3: TGTGCCAGTAGTATCGGGACAGTTCCTGGCTACACCTTC.